The next 12 T cell receptor beta chains were all read from a single sample in a study of low-dose radiotherapy and immunotherapy resistance in tumors. Primers targeting TRAV and TRBV primed first-strand cDNA, covering alpha and beta chains. For amplifying TCRs, the PCR ran for around 20 cycles with Phusion, which was used together with a constant-region primer and the adapter on the V primers. TCRdb processed the reads anew with MiXCR; each CDR3 protein has one entry. Altogether 45,000 to 75,000 distinct CDR3 sequences are present, approximately 25% being singletons, with the ten largest covering 5.5% to 6%. The sample's time point: before trial treatment. Sequenced here: PBMCs, sampled before treatment. The origin of the receptors is a male donor with prostate cancer.

This clonotype was recorded at least ten times. The chain uses TRBV5-1 and TRBJ2-1; D is uncertain. This CDR3 has 14 amino acids. Trimming removed 4 bases at V and 4 bases at J, with 12 bases between. The germline gives CDR1 SGHRS, CDR2 YFSETQ. CDR3 nucleotide sequence: TGCGCCAGCAGCCACAACGACGGATACAATGAGCAGTTCTTC. Amino acid sequence: CASSHNDGYNEQFF. Full variable domain (outside the CDR3, taken from reference TRBV5-1 and TRBJ2-1): KAGVTQTPRYLIKTRGQQVTLSCSPISGHRSVSWYQQTPGQGLQFLFEYFSETQRNKGNFPGRFSGRQFSNSRSEMNVSTLELGDSALYLCASSHNDGYNEQFFGPGTRLTVL.

This clonotype was seen repeatedly, ten times or more. This chain uses TRBV5-4 with TRBJ1-1, with D unresolved. CDR1 and CDR2 (germline): SGHNT, YYREEE (reference sequence). The length of the CDR3 is 14 residues. Trimming stripped 2 bases from V and 0 bases from J, with 8 bases between. The chain's CDR3 is CASSFGSVNTEAFF. The CDR3 DNA reads as TGTGCCAGCAGCTTCGGGTCGGTGAACACTGAAGCTTTCTTT.

This clonotype was seen only a few times. The rearrangement uses TRBV7-2 and TRBJ2-1, with D possibly matching TRBD2 (5 bases). CDR3 length: 12 residues. The germline V gene encodes CDR1 SGHTA and CDR2 FQGNSA. V was shortened by 5 bases and J by 12 bases, with 14 bases between the two germline ends. The DNA for the CDR3 is TGTGCCAGCAGCCGCGGCCCCGGGGTGCAGTTCTTC. Translating gives CASSRGPGVQFF.

On this clonotype: A read error likely explains this, since a far larger clone differs by one base. The chain has TRBV7-6 and TRBJ2-7; no reliable D call. The CDR3 contains 13 residues. CDR1 is SGHVS and CDR2 is FNYEAQ in the germline V gene. This CDR3 is CASSPTLGYGQYF. The CDR3 region has the DNA TGTGCCAGCAGCCCGACTTTGGGGTACGGGCAGTACTTC. Supplemented by reference TRBV7-6 and TRBJ2-7, the full variable domain reads GAGVSQSPRYKVTKRGQDVALRCDPISGHVSLYWYRQALGQGPEFLTYFNYEAQQDKSGLPNDRFSAERPEGSISTLTIQRTEQRDSAMYRCASSPTLGYGQYFGPGTRLTVT.

In this sample, this clonotype turned up a few times. This rearrangement joins TRBV28 to TRBJ2-2, with 8 bases fitting TRBD1. The ends lost 5 bases at V and 6 bases at J; junction bases unmatched: 5. From germline, CDR1 is MDHEN and CDR2 SYDVKM. This CDR3 region has 14 residues. The CDR3 protein is CASSPGQASGELFF. The CDR3, as DNA: TGTGCCAGCAGTCCGGGACAGGCGTCCGGGGAGCTGTTTTTT.

The chain is built from TRBV19 and TRBJ1-5, with D maybe TRBD1 (5 bases). V was cut by 7 bases and J by 1 base, with 17 bases left in between. Germline V gene lookup returns CDR1 LNHDA and CDR2 SQIVND (reference sequence). The CDR3 covers 16 residues. In nucleotides, the CDR3 is TGTGCCAGTACGGGGGAGGGGAATTTGAGCAATCAGCCCCAGCATTTT. Protein: CASTGEGNLSNQPQHF.

In this sample, this clonotype turned up many times. V is TRBV15 and J is TRBJ1-5; no clear D gene. This CDR3 is built from 12 residues. Germline V gives CDR1 LNHNV, CDR2 YYDKDF (reference sequence). Trimming stripped 0 bases from V and 4 bases from J, with 1 base between. As DNA, the CDR3 is TGTGCCACCAGCAGAGATAATCAGCCCCAGCATTTT. This encodes CATSRDNQPQHF.

This clonotype was counted ten times or more. V and J are TRBV12-5 and TRBJ2-1; D tentatively reads TRBD1 or TRBD2 (6 bases each). Per germline, CDR1 LGHNT and CDR2 FRNRAP. V lost 4 bases to trimming and J lost 6 bases, with 16 bases between them. The CDR3 loop spans 15 amino acids. As DNA, the CDR3 is TGTGCTAGTGGTTGGGGACTGGGGGCGAGCAATGAGCAGTTCTTC. It yields the protein CASGWGLGASNEQFF.

This clonotype has a count of ten or more. This may be a read error: a much more frequent sequence differs by one nucleotide. This rearrangement joins TRBV13 to TRBJ2-7, with a tentative D call TRBD1 (6 bases). This CDR3 region has 14 residues. The germline V gene has CDR1 PRHDT and CDR2 FYEKMQ (reference sequence). The V end lost 4 bases, the J end lost 0 bases, and 10 bases lay between the germline ends. This CDR3 is CASSSDRSSYEQYF. Here the CDR3 DNA reads TGTGCCAGCAGCTCTGACAGGAGCTCCTACGAGCAGTACTTC.

CDR3 DNA sequence: TGTGCCAGCAGCCACGGGACTAGCGGCGGGGAGACCCAGTACTTC. It is translated as CASSHGTSGGETQYF. The chain is built from TRBV2 and TRBJ2-7; the match to TRBD2 covers 11 bases. The J call is uncertain, as TRBJ2-5 better fits the DNA end. This CDR3 comprises 15 residues. Germline assignment: CDR1 SNHLY and CDR2 FYNNEI.

Of note for this clonotype: This likely stems from a read error, as it lies one base from a far larger clone. V usage is TRBV28 and J usage is TRBJ2-4; D is ambiguous. The CDR3 is 16 residues long. Trimming pared 8 bases from V and 3 bases from J, leaving 20 bases between. CDR1 and CDR2 (germline): MDHEN, SYDVKM. In DNA, the CDR3 is TGTGCCAGCTCAAGCCCAGACGAGCTAGTCAAAAACATTCAGTACTTC. Amino acids: CASSSPDELVKNIQYF.

This clonotype was detected ten times or more. V and J are TRBV30 and TRBJ1-1; tentatively, D is TRBD1 (5 bases). Germline lookup yields CDR1 GTSNPN and CDR2 SVGIG (reference sequence). V shed 2 bases and J shed 5 bases, with 24 bases lying between them. CDR3 size: 17 residues. CDR3 nucleotides: TGTGCCTGGAGTTTGGGTATCGGGACGCCGGTGGGGACTGAAGCTTTCTTT. Translation: CAWSLGIGTPVGTEAFF.